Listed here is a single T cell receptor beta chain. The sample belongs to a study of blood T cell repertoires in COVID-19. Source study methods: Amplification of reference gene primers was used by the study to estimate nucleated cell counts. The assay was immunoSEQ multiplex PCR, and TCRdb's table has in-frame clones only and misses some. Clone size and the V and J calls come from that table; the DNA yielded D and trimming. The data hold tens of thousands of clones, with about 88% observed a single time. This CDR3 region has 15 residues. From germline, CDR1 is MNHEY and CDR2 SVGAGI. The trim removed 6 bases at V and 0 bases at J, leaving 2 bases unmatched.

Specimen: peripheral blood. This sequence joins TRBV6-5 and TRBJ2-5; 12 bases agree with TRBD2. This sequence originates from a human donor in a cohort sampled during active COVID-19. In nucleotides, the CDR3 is TGTGCCAGCAGAGCTAGCGGGGGGGACCAAGAGACCCAGTACTTC. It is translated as CASRASGGDQETQYF.